The 19 T cell receptor beta chains in this list originate from one sample, sequenced in a study of patients and donors after allogeneic stem cell transplantation. One entry per CDR3 protein, called by TCRdb with MiXCR from the RT-PCR reads. The sample lists about 410,000 distinct CDR3 sequences, 16% seen once, with 6.5% to 7.5% in the top ten. Sequencing used blood, either unsorted or a sorted T cell fraction (not recorded which). The receptors stem from a human donor who was either an allogeneic HSCT recipient or a stem cell or donor lymphocyte infusion donor (not recorded which). It is not recorded whose cells these are; they may come from a transplant donor.

V is TRBV6-1 and J is TRBJ1-5; D possibly corresponds to TRBD1 (5 bases). Germline V CDR1 and CDR2: MNHNS, SASEGT. This CDR3 spans 14 amino acids. The germline V and J ends were trimmed by 6 bases and 4 bases, with 13 bases remaining between them. Here the CDR3 DNA reads TGTGCCAGCAGCAGTCTGGGGGAAAATCAGCCCCAGCATTTT. This translates into CASSSLGENQPQHF.

The V call is TRBV2, the J call TRBJ2-1; 7 bases are a match to TRBD1. The trim removed 6 bases at V and 3 bases at J, leaving 8 bases unmatched. The CDR3 runs to 15 residues. CDR1 and CDR2 (germline): SNHLY, FYNNEI. As DNA, the CDR3 is TGTGCCAGCAGCCTAAGACAGGGTTTCTACAATGAGCAGTTCTTC. It codes for CASSLRQGFYNEQFF.

CDR3 DNA sequence: TGCAGCTTAACTCCGGGACTAGCGGGAGGTGGGGCCAAAAACATTCAGTACTTC. This translates into CSLTPGLAGGGAKNIQYF. The chain links TRBV29-1 to TRBJ2-4, with 15 bases aligning to TRBD2. This CDR3 has 18 residues. Germline V gene data show CDR1 as SQVTM and CDR2 as ANQGSEA. The trim removed 8 bases at V and 1 base at J, leaving 12 bases unmatched.

This clonotype was detected a few times. The chain recombines TRBV14 with TRBJ1-2; the D gene is possibly TRBD1 (6 bases). CDR3 length: 14 residues. Trimming removed 0 bases at V and 9 bases at J, with 14 bases between. CDR1 is SGHDN, CDR2 FVKESK, per germline. CDR3 sequence (DNA): TGTGCCAGCAGCCAAGAGCGGGGGCGCGTGAGCTACACCTTC. Its translation: CASSQERGRVSYTF.

The chain is built from TRBV6-1 and TRBJ1-1; D is unresolved. Germline assignment: CDR1 MNHNS and CDR2 SASEGT. CDR3 length: 12 residues. Trimming pared 2 bases from V and 11 bases from J, leaving 12 bases between. The CDR3 sequence: CASSEHGGSAFF. The CDR3 DNA sequence: TGTGCCAGCAGTGAACACGGAGGGAGCGCTTTCTTT.

This clonotype was seen a handful of times. This chain links TRBV12-3 or TRBV12-4 with TRBJ2-2; TRBD2 matches at 7 bases. Trimming removed 5 bases from V and 4 bases from J; junction bases left unmatched: 22. CDR3 length: 20 amino acids. The CDR3 reads CASSPGPDGAGEDRTGELFF. CDR3 coding DNA: TGTGCCAGCAGTCCAGGGCCCGATGGGGCGGGAGAGGATCGCACCGGGGAGCTGTTTTTT.

The chain couples TRBV29-1 to TRBJ1-5; the D gene is possibly TRBD1 (5 bases). Per germline, CDR1 SQVTM and CDR2 ANQGSEA. The CDR3 is 12 residues long. The ends were cut back, 4 bases at V and 2 bases at J, with 6 bases in the middle. The CDR3 spells CSVVQGNQPQHF. The CDR3 DNA reads TGCAGCGTTGTACAGGGCAATCAGCCCCAGCATTTT.

In its sample, this clonotype was seen a few times. The chain links TRBV15 to TRBJ1-5, with a tentative D call TRBD1 (5 bases). The CDR3 is 14 residues long. Germline V gene sequence: CDR1 LNHNV, CDR2 YYDKDF (reference sequence). V was cut by 0 bases and J by 5 bases, with 8 bases left in between. The CDR3 DNA reads TGTGCCACCAGCAGAGATCCCAGGGATCAGCCCCAGCATTTT. Its protein product is CATSRDPRDQPQHF.

This clonotype has at least ten counts. V and J are TRBV2 and TRBJ2-1; 11 bases map to TRBD2. Germline V lookup: CDR1 SNHLY, CDR2 FYNNEI. Trimming took 7 bases from V and 3 from J; bases not matched to a gene: 5. The CDR3 spans 15 residues. The DNA of the CDR3 is TGTGCCAGCAACAGACTAGCGGGGAGCTACAATGAGCAGTTCTTC. It codes for CASNRLAGSYNEQFF.

The chain has TRBV12-3 or TRBV12-4 and TRBJ1-4, with D perhaps TRBD1 (6 bases). The CDR3 sequence is 12 residues long. V was cut by 6 bases and J by 8 bases, with 10 bases left in between. Here the CDR3 reads CASSPGEEKLFF. For the CDR3, the DNA is TGTGCCAGCAGCCCAGGGGAAGAAAAACTGTTTTTT.

This clonotype was picked up many times. This chain uses TRBV12-3 or TRBV12-4 with TRBJ1-1; TRBD1 matches 7 bases. The junction had 0 bases not matched to a gene; V was cut back by 4 bases and J by 4 bases. The CDR3 contains 12 residues. Here the CDR3 DNA reads TGTGCCAGCAGTTCAGGGGGCACTGAAGCTTTCTTT. This encodes CASSSGGTEAFF.

The V call is TRBV6-5, the J call TRBJ1-5; 7 positions agree with TRBD1. This CDR3 has 15 residues. The germline V gene encodes CDR1 MNHEY and CDR2 SVGAGI. V trimming: 4 bases; J trimming: 0 bases; junction bases outside the gene matches: 3. For the CDR3, the DNA is TGTGCCAGCAGTTCTGACAGGGCTAGCAATCAGCCCCAGCATTTT. It codes for CASSSDRASNQPQHF.

This clonotype appeared a few times. This chain connects TRBV30 to TRBJ2-7; D is possibly TRBD1 (5 bases). The CDR3 totals 13 residues. Trimming shortened V by 3 bases and J by 2 bases, and 11 bases separated the two germline ends. Germline V gene sequence: CDR1 GTSNPN, CDR2 SVGIG (reference sequence). The DNA of the CDR3 is TGTGCCTGGAGGCCGGCGACAGCCTACGAGCAGTACTTC. It yields the protein CAWRPATAYEQYF.

V is TRBV6-6 and J is TRBJ1-2; a possible D gene is TRBD1 (6 bases). Germline V gives CDR1 MNHNY, CDR2 SVGAGI (reference sequence). The CDR3 is 13 amino acids. V was trimmed by 2 bases and J by 3 bases, leaving 7 bases between them. In nucleotides, the CDR3 is TGTGCCAGCAGTTACGGACAGTACTATGGCTACACCTTC. Translating it yields CASSYGQYYGYTF.

V is TRBV4-1 and J is TRBJ2-7, with TRBD2 matching 9 bases. J gave up 3 bases and V 0 bases, and 9 bases lay outside the gene matches. CDR3 size: 17 residues. Looked up from germline, CDR1 is MGHRA and CDR2 is YSYEKL. CDR3 sequence: CASSQEMPSGAIYEQYF. The CDR3 bases are TGCGCCAGCAGCCAAGAAATGCCTAGCGGGGCGATCTACGAGCAGTACTTC.

The V call is TRBV12-3 or TRBV12-4, the J call TRBJ2-1, with 12 bases fitting TRBD1. This CDR3 spans 18 amino acids. Germline trimming cut 5 bases from V and 7 bases from J; bases unmatched to any gene: 15. CDR3 DNA: TGTGCCAGCAGTAGTACAAATCGGGGACAGGGGGCGGTTAATGAGCAGTTCTTC. Protein sequence: CASSSTNRGQGAVNEQFF.

This clonotype was counted a few times. The chain recombines TRBV12-3 or TRBV12-4 with TRBJ1-4, with 9 positions matching TRBD1. This CDR3 is 15 amino acids long. With 5 bases clipped from V and 8 bases from J, the junction kept 9 bases outside the gene matches. The CDR3 nucleotides are TGTGCCAGCAGTCCTGGGGACAGGGACAGGGAAAAACTGTTTTTT. Its protein is CASSPGDRDREKLFF.

The rearrangement links TRBV15 to TRBJ1-4, with a weak D call TRBD1 (6 bases). The CDR3 length is 16 residues. Germline V gene lookup returns CDR1 LNHNV and CDR2 YYDKDF (reference sequence). Trimming left V 3 bases short and J 7 bases short, with 18 bases between. This chain's CDR3 is CATSSRQGTRREKLFF. The CDR3 nucleotides read TGTGCCACCAGCAGTAGGCAGGGGACCCGACGTGAAAAACTGTTTTTT.

This clonotype was found a few times. The chain links TRBV3-1 to TRBJ2-6, with 7 bases that match TRBD1. Germline V gene lookup returns CDR1 LGHDT and CDR2 YNNKEL (reference sequence). V lost 4 bases and J lost 9; bases outside the gene matches: 9. CDR3 length: 15 residues. The CDR3 spells CASSPGGPSVNVLTF. CDR3 bases: TGTGCCAGCAGCCCAGGGGGACCATCCGTCAACGTCCTGACTTTC.